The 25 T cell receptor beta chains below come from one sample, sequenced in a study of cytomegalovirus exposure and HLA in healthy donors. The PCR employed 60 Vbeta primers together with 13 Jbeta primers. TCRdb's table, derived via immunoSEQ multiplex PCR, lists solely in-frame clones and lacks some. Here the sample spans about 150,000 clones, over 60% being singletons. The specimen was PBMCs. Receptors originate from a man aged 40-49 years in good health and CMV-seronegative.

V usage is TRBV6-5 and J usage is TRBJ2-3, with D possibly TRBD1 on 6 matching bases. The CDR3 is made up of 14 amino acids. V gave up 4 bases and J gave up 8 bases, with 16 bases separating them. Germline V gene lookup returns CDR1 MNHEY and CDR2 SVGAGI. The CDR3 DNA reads TGTGCCAGCAGTTCCCCGGGACAATCTACTACGCAGTATTTT. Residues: CASSSPGQSTTQYF.

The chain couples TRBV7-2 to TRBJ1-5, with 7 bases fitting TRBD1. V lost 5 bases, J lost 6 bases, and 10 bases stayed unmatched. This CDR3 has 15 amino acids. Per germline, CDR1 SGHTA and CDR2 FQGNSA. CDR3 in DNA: TGTGCCAGCAGCCGACAGGGCTTAAGAGGTCAGCCCCAGCATTTT. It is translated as CASSRQGLRGQPQHF.

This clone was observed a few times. CDR3 residues: CASSQWSATNEKLFF. CDR3 DNA sequence: TGTGCCAGCAGCCAGTGGTCCGCAACTAATGAAAAACTGTTTTTT. V is TRBV7-8 and J is TRBJ1-4, with D unclear. V gave up 5 bases and J gave up 0 bases, with 10 bases separating them. Germline-derived CDR1 and CDR2 are SGHVS and FQNEAQ. The length of the CDR3 is 15 residues.

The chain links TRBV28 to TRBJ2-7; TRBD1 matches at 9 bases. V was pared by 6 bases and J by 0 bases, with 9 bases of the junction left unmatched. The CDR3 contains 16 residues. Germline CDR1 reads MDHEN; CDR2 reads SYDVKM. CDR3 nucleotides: TGTGCCAGCAGGACCACAGGGGGCTTGAGCTCCTACGAGCAGTACTTC. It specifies CASRTTGGLSSYEQYF.

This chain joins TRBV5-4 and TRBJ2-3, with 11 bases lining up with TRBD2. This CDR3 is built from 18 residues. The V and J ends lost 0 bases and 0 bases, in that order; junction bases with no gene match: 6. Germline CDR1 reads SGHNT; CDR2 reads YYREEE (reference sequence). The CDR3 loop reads CASSLGLAGFTSTDTQYF. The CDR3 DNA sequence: TGTGCCAGCAGCTTGGGACTAGCGGGGTTCACTAGCACAGATACGCAGTATTTT.

The CDR3 bases are TGCGCCAGCAGCCTCTCTAGCGGGAGGGCCCTCGGTGCAGATACGCAGTATTTT. Protein sequence: CASSLSSGRALGADTQYF. The chain carries TRBV23-1 and TRBJ2-3; TRBD2 agrees at 12 bases. TRBV23-1 is noted as an ORF with a role that remains uncertain. With 6 bases clipped from V and 4 bases from J, the junction kept 14 bases outside the gene matches. The CDR3 is 18 residues long.

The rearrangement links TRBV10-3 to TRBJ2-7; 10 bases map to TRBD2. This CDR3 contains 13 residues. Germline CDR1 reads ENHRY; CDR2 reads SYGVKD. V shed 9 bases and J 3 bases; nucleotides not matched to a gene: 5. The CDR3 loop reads CAIGTSEHYEQYF. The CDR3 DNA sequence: TGTGCCATAGGGACTAGCGAACACTACGAGCAGTACTTC.

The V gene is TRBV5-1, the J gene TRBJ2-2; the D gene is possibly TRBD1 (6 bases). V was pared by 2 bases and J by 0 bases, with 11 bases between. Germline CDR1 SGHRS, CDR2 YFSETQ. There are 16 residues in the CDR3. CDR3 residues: CASSLKRTANTGELFF. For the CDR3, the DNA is TGCGCCAGCAGCTTAAAAAGGACAGCGAACACCGGGGAGCTGTTTTTT.

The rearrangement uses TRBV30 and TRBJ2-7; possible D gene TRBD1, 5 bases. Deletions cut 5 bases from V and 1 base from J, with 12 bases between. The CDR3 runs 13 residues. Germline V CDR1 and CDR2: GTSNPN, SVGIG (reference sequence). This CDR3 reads CAWQQGPSYEQYF. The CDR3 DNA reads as TGTGCCTGGCAGCAGGGTCCATCCTACGAGCAGTACTTC.

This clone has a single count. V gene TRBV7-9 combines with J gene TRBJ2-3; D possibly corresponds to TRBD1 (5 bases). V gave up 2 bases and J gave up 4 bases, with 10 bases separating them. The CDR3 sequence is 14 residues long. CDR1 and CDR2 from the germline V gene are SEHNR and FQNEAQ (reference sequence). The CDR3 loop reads CASSLQQGPDTQYF. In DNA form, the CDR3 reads TGTGCCAGCAGCTTACAGCAGGGCCCAGATACGCAGTATTTT. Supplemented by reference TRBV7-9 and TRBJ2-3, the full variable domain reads DTGVSQNPRHKITKRGQNVTFRCDPISEHNRLYWYRQTLGQGPEFLTYFQNEAQLEKSRLLSDRFSAERPKGSFSTLEIQRTEQGDSAMYLCASSLQQGPDTQYFGPGTRLTVL.

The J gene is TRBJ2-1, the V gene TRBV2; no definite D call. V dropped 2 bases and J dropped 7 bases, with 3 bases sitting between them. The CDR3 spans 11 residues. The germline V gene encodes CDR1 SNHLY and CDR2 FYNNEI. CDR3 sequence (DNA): TGTGCCAGCAGTGAACGGAATGAGCAGTTCTTC. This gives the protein CASSERNEQFF. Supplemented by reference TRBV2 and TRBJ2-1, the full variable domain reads EPEVTQTPSHQVTQMGQEVILRCVPISNHLYFYWYRQILGQKVEFLVSFYNNEISEKSEIFDDQFSVERPDGSNFTLKIRSTKLEDSAMYFCASSERNEQFFGPGTRLTVL.

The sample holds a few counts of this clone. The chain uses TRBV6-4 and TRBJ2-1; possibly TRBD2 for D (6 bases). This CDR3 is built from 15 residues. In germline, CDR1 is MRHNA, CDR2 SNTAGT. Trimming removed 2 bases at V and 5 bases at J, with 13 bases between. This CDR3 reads CASSDRAGIHNEQFF. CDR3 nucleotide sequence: TGTGCCAGCAGTGACAGGGCGGGGATCCACAATGAGCAGTTCTTC.

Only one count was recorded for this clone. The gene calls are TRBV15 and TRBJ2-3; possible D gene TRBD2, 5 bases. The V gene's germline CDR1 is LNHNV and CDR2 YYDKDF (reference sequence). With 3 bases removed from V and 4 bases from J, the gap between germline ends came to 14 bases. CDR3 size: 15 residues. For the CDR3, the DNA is TGTGCCACCAGCAGCCCCTGGGCGGGTGCAGATACGCAGTATTTT. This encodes CATSSPWAGADTQYF.

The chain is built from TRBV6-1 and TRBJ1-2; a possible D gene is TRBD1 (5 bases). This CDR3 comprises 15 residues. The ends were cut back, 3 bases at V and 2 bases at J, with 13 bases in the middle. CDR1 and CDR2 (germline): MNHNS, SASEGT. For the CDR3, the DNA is TGTGCCAGCAGTGAGACAGCCGAGACGAACTATGGCTACACCTTC. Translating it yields CASSETAETNYGYTF.

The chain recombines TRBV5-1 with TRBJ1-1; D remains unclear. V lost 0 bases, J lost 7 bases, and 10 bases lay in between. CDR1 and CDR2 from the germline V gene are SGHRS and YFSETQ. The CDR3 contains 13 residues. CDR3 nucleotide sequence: TGCGCCAGCAGCTTGGGTTTCGGAGTTGAAGCTTTCTTT. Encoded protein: CASSLGFGVEAFF.

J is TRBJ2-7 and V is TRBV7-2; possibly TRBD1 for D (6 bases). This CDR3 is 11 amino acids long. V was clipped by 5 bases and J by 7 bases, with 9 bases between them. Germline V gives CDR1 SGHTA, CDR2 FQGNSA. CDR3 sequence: CASSVGTEQYF. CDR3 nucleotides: TGTGCCAGCAGCGTCGGGACAGAGCAGTACTTC.

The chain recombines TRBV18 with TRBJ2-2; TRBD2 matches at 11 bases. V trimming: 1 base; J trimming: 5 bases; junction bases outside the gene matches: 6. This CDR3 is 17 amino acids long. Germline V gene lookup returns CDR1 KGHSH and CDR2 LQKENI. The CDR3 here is CASSPLTSGGRTGELFF. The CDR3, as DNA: TGTGCCAGCTCACCACTAACTAGCGGGGGTCGAACCGGGGAGCTGTTTTTT.

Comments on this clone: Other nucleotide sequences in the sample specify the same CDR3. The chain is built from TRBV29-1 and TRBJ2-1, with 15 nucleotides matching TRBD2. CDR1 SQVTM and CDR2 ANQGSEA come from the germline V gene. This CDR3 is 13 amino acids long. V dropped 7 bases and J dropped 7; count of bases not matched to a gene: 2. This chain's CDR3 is CSAGLAGGNEQFF. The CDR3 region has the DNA TGCAGCGCTGGACTAGCGGGGGGGAATGAGCAGTTCTTC.

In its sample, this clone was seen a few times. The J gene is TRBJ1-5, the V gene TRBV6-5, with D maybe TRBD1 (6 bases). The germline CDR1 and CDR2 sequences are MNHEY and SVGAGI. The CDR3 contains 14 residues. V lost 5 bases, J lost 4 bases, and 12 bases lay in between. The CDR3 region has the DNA TGTGCCAGCAGTCAACGGACAGATAATCAGCCCCAGCATTTT. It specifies CASSQRTDNQPQHF.

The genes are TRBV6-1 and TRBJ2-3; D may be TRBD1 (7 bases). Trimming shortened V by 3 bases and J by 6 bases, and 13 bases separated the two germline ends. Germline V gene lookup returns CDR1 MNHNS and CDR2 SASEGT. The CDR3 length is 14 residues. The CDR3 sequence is CASSDTQGRDTQYF. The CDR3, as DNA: TGTGCCAGCAGTGATACACAGGGGAGGGATACGCAGTATTTT.

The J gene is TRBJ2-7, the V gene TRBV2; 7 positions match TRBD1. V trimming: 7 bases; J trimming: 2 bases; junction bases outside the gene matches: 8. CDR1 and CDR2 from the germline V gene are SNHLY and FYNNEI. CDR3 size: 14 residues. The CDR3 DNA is TGTGCCAGCAACTTACAGGGGCCCCCCTACGAGCAGTACTTC. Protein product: CASNLQGPPYEQYF.

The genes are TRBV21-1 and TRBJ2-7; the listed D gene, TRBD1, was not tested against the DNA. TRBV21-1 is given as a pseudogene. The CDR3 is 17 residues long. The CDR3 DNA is TGTGCCAGCAGCAAAACGCGGTTAGGGGTGTGTAGCTACGAGCAGTACTTC. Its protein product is CASSKTRLGVCSYEQYF.

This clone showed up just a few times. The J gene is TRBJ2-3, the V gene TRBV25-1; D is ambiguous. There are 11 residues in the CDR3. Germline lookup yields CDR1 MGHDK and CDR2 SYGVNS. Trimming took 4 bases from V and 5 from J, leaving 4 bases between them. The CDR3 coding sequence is TGTGCCAGCAGTGCGGGAGATACGCAGTATTTT. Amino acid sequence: CASSAGDTQYF.

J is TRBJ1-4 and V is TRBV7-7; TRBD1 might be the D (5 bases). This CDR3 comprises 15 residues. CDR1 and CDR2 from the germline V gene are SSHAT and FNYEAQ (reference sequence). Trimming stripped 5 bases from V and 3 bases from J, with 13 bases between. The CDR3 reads CASSPGVAANEKLFF. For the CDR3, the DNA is TGTGCCAGCAGCCCGGGGGTGGCGGCTAATGAAAAACTGTTTTTT.

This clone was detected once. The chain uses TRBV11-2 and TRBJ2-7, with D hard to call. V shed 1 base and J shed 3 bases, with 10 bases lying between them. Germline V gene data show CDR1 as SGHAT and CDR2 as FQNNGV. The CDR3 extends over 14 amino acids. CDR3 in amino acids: CASSLGQMIYEQYF. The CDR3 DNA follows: TGTGCCAGCAGCTTAGGCCAGATGATCTACGAGCAGTACTTC.